This T cell receptor (beta chain) was retrieved from a study of STAT3 mutations in large granular lymphocyte leukemia. Study details: More than half of T-LGLL patients received immunosuppressive therapy.

Notes on the study in general: At least one immunodominant TCR beta clonotype appeared in every T-cell large granular lymphocyte leukemia patient.

A remark on this clone: Its antigen remains unidentified.

Germline CDR1 SGHRS, CDR2 YFSETQ. The length of the CDR3 is 13 residues. Trimming removed 4 bases at V and 4 bases at J, with 11 bases between. Generated by immunoSEQ multiplex PCR, the TCRdb table keeps only in-frame clones and is missing some. The table lists more than 2,000 clones, more than 60% of them singletons, with approximately 90% in the top ten. Sequencing used peripheral blood mononuclear cells. The TCR comes from a man aged 60-69 years with T-cell large granular lymphocyte leukemia. Some clones in this sample may be carry-over from other donors' samples. The chain links TRBV5-1 to TRBJ1-2; D gene ambiguous. In DNA, the CDR3 is TGCGCCAGCAGCAGGGAACCCAGCTATGGCTACACCTTC. It encodes CASSREPSYGYTF.